Following are 20 T cell receptor beta chains from one sample sequenced in a study of identifying expanded T cells in peripheral blood. Here immunoSEQ multiplex PCR was the method, and the copy in TCRdb shows in-frame clones only, minus some. The sample lists some 96,000 clones, around nine tenths seen once, with just over 5.5% in the top ten. Sequencing was performed on blood. The receptors derive from a person between 18 and 75 years old in good health.

The V call is TRBV9, the J call TRBJ2-1; D tentatively fits TRBD1 or TRBD2 (6 bases each). The germline V gene has CDR1 SGDLS and CDR2 YYNGEE. V was cut by 4 bases and J by 5 bases, with 19 bases left in between. The CDR3 runs 16 residues. CDR3 region: CASSPNGIGGHNEQFF. The CDR3 nucleotides read TGTGCCAGCAGCCCAAATGGGATCGGGGGCCACAATGAGCAGTTCTTC.

The chain employs TRBV29-1 and TRBJ1-1; a possible D gene is TRBD1 (5 bases). Germline-derived CDR1 and CDR2 are SQVTM and ANQGSEA. There are 13 residues in the CDR3. V was cut by 6 bases and J by 5 bases, with 16 bases left in between. The CDR3 region has the DNA TGCAGCGTCCTAGGGCAGGGAGCTACTGAAGCTTTCTTT. Translated: CSVLGQGATEAFF.

The chain carries TRBV7-3 and TRBJ2-2; the D gene could be TRBD1 or TRBD2 (6 bases each). Germline CDR1 SGHTA, CDR2 FQGTGA. The CDR3 contains 16 residues. Trimming stripped 2 bases from V and 0 bases from J, with 10 bases between. The CDR3 region has the DNA TGTGCCAGCAGCTTAGGGGGGCACGCGAACACCGGGGAGCTGTTTTTT. Translation: CASSLGGHANTGELFF.

The chain combines TRBV18 with TRBJ2-7; 12 bases fit TRBD1. Germline CDR1 reads KGHSH; CDR2 reads LQKENI. V lost 3 bases and J lost 9; bases outside the gene matches: 12. This CDR3 is 16 amino acids long. The CDR3 bases are TGTGCCAGCTCACCCAAACCGGGACAGGGGGCGATAAGGCAGTACTTC. Translated: CASSPKPGQGAIRQYF. The entire variable domain, with the rest obtained from reference TRBV18 and TRBJ2-7, is as follows: NAGVMQNPRHLVRRRGQEARLRCSPMKGHSHVYWYRQLPEEGLKFMVYLQKENIIDESGMPKERFSAEFPKEGPSILRIQQVVRGDSAAYFCASSPKPGQGAIRQYFGPGTRLTVT.

The rearrangement links TRBV6-6 to TRBJ2-7; the D gene is possibly TRBD2 (5 bases). The germline CDR1 and CDR2 sequences are MNHNY and SVGAGI (reference sequence). V was pared by 4 bases and J by 6 bases, with 13 bases between. The CDR3 has 13 residues. The CDR3 bases are TGTGCCAGCAGTTCCCAACTAGGCATCGAGCAGTACTTC. It specifies CASSSQLGIEQYF.

This clone was counted between two and nine times. The CDR3 bases are TGCGCCAGCAGCTTACAGGGGAGTGGCTACACCTTC. Protein product: CASSLQGSGYTF. The rearrangement links TRBV5-1 to TRBJ1-2; 7 positions agree with TRBD1. The CDR3 contains 12 residues. CDR1 and CDR2 from the germline V gene are SGHRS and YFSETQ. With 2 bases clipped from V and 7 bases from J, the junction kept 2 bases outside the gene matches.

The rearrangement joins TRBV10-3 to TRBJ1-5; TRBD1 matches at 9 bases. V lost 6 bases to trimming and J lost 3 bases; unmatched junction nucleotides: 3. The CDR3 has 14 residues. CDR1 ENHRY and CDR2 SYGVKD come from the germline V gene. The CDR3 reads CAISRTGDNQPQHF. The CDR3 DNA follows: TGTGCCATCAGCCGGACAGGGGACAATCAGCCCCAGCATTTT.

The chain employs TRBV5-6 and TRBJ2-1; 7 nucleotides align to TRBD2. With 2 bases clipped from V and 1 base from J, the junction kept 3 bases outside the gene matches. Germline V gene data show CDR1 as SGHDT and CDR2 as YYEEEE. This CDR3 contains 15 residues. The CDR3 DNA reads TGTGCCAGCAGCTTTGCGGGAGTGTCCTACAATGAGCAGTTCTTC. It translates to CASSFAGVSYNEQFF.

The CDR3 loop reads CASSLAAADTQYF. The CDR3, as DNA: TGTGCCAGCAGCTTGGCGGCAGCAGATACGCAGTATTTT. This rearrangement joins TRBV5-4 to TRBJ2-3, with D unclear. V lost 0 bases and J 4 bases, leaving 6 bases between the germline ends. The CDR3 length is 13 residues. Germline CDR1 reads SGHNT; CDR2 reads YYREEE (reference sequence).

V gene TRBV9 combines with J gene TRBJ2-7; D is unclear. V gave up 4 bases and J gave up 3 bases, with 17 bases separating them. The germline gives CDR1 SGDLS, CDR2 YYNGEE. CDR3 length equals 15 residues. CDR3 protein: CASSRSRDYFYEQYF. In DNA form, the CDR3 reads TGTGCCAGCAGCAGGAGCAGAGATTACTTCTACGAGCAGTACTTC. Variable domain in full (rest from reference TRBV9 and TRBJ2-7): DSGVTQTPKHLITATGQRVTLRCSPRSGDLSVYWYQQSLDQGLQFLIQYYNGEERAKGNILERFSAQQFPDLHSELNLSSLELGDSALYFCASSRSRDYFYEQYFGPGTRLTVT.

This chain connects TRBV2 to TRBJ1-5; 9 nucleotides line up with TRBD1. The CDR3 contains 20 residues. Germline V gene sequence: CDR1 SNHLY, CDR2 FYNNEI. The V segment lost 3 bases and the J segment 0 bases; nucleotides outside the gene matches: 15. The CDR3 DNA sequence: TGTGCCAGCAGTGATAGACATTACAGGGGGCGTTGGTATAGCAATCAGCCCCAGCATTTT. It specifies CASSDRHYRGRWYSNQPQHF. The full variable domain, with the rest looked up from reference TRBV2 and TRBJ1-5, is EPEVTQTPSHQVTQMGQEVILRCVPISNHLYFYWYRQILGQKVEFLVSFYNNEISEKSEIFDDQFSVERPDGSNFTLKIRSTKLEDSAMYFCASSDRHYRGRWYSNQPQHFGDGTRLSIL.

This sequence joins TRBV18 and TRBJ1-5; the match to TRBD1 covers 7 bases. Germline V gene data show CDR1 as KGHSH and CDR2 as LQKENI. The CDR3 length is 16 residues. V was clipped by 0 bases and J by 5 bases; unmatched bases: 7. The CDR3 is CASSPPPRQGDQPQHF. The CDR3 DNA reads as TGTGCCAGCTCACCACCACCAAGACAGGGCGATCAGCCCCAGCATTTT. The full variable domain, its missing parts supplied by reference TRBV18 and TRBJ1-5, is NAGVMQNPRHLVRRRGQEARLRCSPMKGHSHVYWYRQLPEEGLKFMVYLQKENIIDESGMPKERFSAEFPKEGPSILRIQQVVRGDSAAYFCASSPPPRQGDQPQHFGDGTRLSIL.

The chain recombines TRBV9 with TRBJ1-2, with D unclear. Trimming stripped 0 bases from V and 4 bases from J, with 13 bases between. Germline CDR1 is SGDLS and CDR2 is YYNGEE. This CDR3 has 15 residues. The DNA for the CDR3 is TGTGCCAGCAGCGTAGGTAGATCCCTCGGCTATGGCTACACCTTC. It yields the protein CASSVGRSLGYGYTF.

The chain carries TRBV5-1 and TRBJ2-3; TRBD2 matches at 11 bases. CDR1 is SGHRS and CDR2 is YFSETQ in the germline V gene. With 7 bases clipped from V and 4 bases from J, the junction kept 14 bases outside the gene matches. This CDR3 is built from 17 residues. Here the CDR3 DNA reads TGCGCCAGCCGCTCCTTTAGCGGGGGGGGAAGTGCAGATACGCAGTATTTT. Amino acids: CASRSFSGGGSADTQYF.

This chain links TRBV5-1 with TRBJ2-7, with a tentative D call TRBD1 (5 bases). V lost 6 bases, J lost 3 bases, and 13 bases lay in between. The CDR3 is made up of 13 amino acids. CDR1 SGHRS and CDR2 YFSETQ come from the germline V gene. This chain's CDR3 is CASTPLTGYEQYF. CDR3 nucleotides: TGCGCCAGCACCCCCCTCACAGGCTACGAGCAGTACTTC.

This sequence joins TRBV4-2 and TRBJ1-1; D unclear. Germline V CDR1 and CDR2: LGHNA, YNFKEQ. This CDR3 is built from 15 residues. Trimming pared 1 base from V and 1 base from J, leaving 10 bases between. This CDR3 reads CASSQAGRRNTEAFF. In nucleotides, the CDR3 is TGTGCCAGCAGCCAAGCGGGGAGGAGGAACACTGAAGCTTTCTTT.

The chain has TRBV7-3 and TRBJ1-1; 7 bases agree with TRBD1. Germline CDR1 SGHTA, CDR2 FQGTGA. The ends lost 8 bases at V and 3 bases at J; junction bases unmatched: 12. The CDR3 loop spans 15 amino acids. CDR3 residues: CASRGGRLGDTEAFF. DNA for the CDR3: TGTGCCAGCCGAGGGGGCCGACTAGGGGACACTGAAGCTTTCTTT.

V usage is TRBV4-2 and J usage is TRBJ2-7; D gene ambiguous. Germline values: CDR1 LGHNA, CDR2 YNFKEQ. The CDR3 extends over 12 amino acids. V dropped 0 bases and J dropped 5 bases, with 5 bases sitting between them. CDR3: CASSQDRNEQYF. In nucleotides, the CDR3 is TGTGCCAGCAGCCAAGACCGGAACGAGCAGTACTTC.

The rearrangement uses TRBV30 and TRBJ2-7; 7 bases fit TRBD2. V lost 3 bases to trimming and J lost 0 bases; unmatched junction nucleotides: 5. This CDR3 has 14 residues. The V gene's germline CDR1 is GTSNPN and CDR2 SVGIG (reference sequence). The CDR3 DNA reads TGTGCCTGGAGGCAGGGAGGGCCCTCCTACGAGCAGTACTTC. Its translation: CAWRQGGPSYEQYF.

This clone was counted between two and nine times. CDR3 sequence reads: CASSIDSGGNIGEQFF. In nucleotides, the CDR3 is TGTGCCAGTAGTATAGATAGCGGGGGGAACATTGGTGAGCAGTTCTTC. The chain couples TRBV19 to TRBJ2-1; 10 nucleotides match TRBD2. This CDR3 region has 16 residues. Germline CDR1 LNHDA, CDR2 SQIVND (reference sequence). Trimming cost V 0 bases and J 9 bases; bases outside gene matches: 8. The whole variable domain, filled in from reference TRBV19 and TRBJ2-1, reads DGGITQSPKYLFRKEGQNVTLSCEQNLNHDAMYWYRQDPGQGLRLIYYSQIVNDFQKGDIAEGYSVSREKKESFPLTVTSAQKNPTAFYLCASSIDSGGNIGEQFFGPGTRLTVL.